This T cell receptor beta chain was recovered during a study of cytotoxic CD8 clonotypes in ibrutinib-treated CLL (dated by TCRdb to about 2021). Regarding the complete study: The cohort had about a dozen relapsed/refractory and roughly 15 treatment-naive patients; 17 were IGHV unmutated. An average of around 260,000 productive templates and around 100,000 productive rearrangements was obtained per sample. Of the 90 or so participants in the trial, about two dozen had longitudinal samples available. Response samples were taken after a median of approximately 13 months on treatment, ranging from about 6 to 40 months. Cryopreserved peripheral blood mononuclear cells were obtained before treatment, at response, and at either sustained remission or disease progression. Responses were partial in about 25 patients and complete in 2; after median approximately 66 months follow-up, about 14 stayed in remission and roughly twelve progressed. Results the study describes overall, beyond this receptor: Public clonotypes were rare and either shrank or stayed stable during treatment, and the rise in clonality at ibrutinib response reflected expansion of private clonotypes. Sustained-remission and progressing patients did not have matched sampling times, and lymph node repertoires were not examined. Clonality rose at ibrutinib response, remained stable during sustained remission, and dropped back toward baseline at progression. At baseline, clonality was higher than in age-matched healthy donors and showed a strong correlation with circulating CD8+ T-cell counts.

Concerning this clone: Its specific antigen is unknown. There are no base qualities to consult, and no much larger clone falls within one base.

V is clipped by 2 bases and J by 0 bases, and the sequence between their germline boundaries is 9 bases long. Reading the germline V gene (reference sequence) gives CDR1 SGHKS and CDR2 YYEKEE. Counted from cysteine to phenylalanine, this CDR3 has 15 amino acids. Only the CDR3 part of the read is kept: 45 bases, read in frame from the first base. For TCR beta library preparation, approximately 2.2 micrograms of genomic DNA were isolated from cryopreserved PBMCs. Longitudinal blood samples from CLL patients on ibrutinib monotherapy were analyzed using high-throughput TCR beta sequencing. The patients were enrolled in a single-center, open-label phase 2 trial of ibrutinib monotherapy. Each clonotype received, on average, around 10x coverage in deep resolution sequencing performed on a MiSeq, where the target depth lay between 1 in 1 million and 1 in 200,000 T cells. The immunoSEQ hsTCRB Kit was used to generate TCR beta libraries. On the study's bioinformatics: ImmunoSEQ Data Assistant and ImmunoSEQ Analyzer were used for data analysis, and V, D and J genes were assigned according to IMGT definitions. Clonality, with values ranging from 0 to 1, was calculated as one minus the normalized Shannon entropy of productive rearrangement frequencies. Only overrepresented clonotypes making up at least 0.05% of each patient's repertoire were included in the public clonotype analysis. About a dozen age-matched healthy donor repertoires from immuneACCESS served as clonality controls. TCRdb carries this immuneACCESS record with in-frame sequences only. Its versions omit some clonotypes, under half of them owing to an unresolved V gene in the studies checked, with the rest unexplained. The DNA gave D and trimming, while V, J and clone size come from that table. The sample yields a few hundred thousand clones; approximately 80% were counted once. The top ten clones comprise more than 6% of the sample.

The chain employs TRBV5-5 and TRBJ2-1, with the D gene not clear enough to name. The clonotype was recovered from a human donor with chronic lymphocytic leukemia. The source was PBMCs, collected before ibrutinib treatment. The nucleotides read TGTGCCAGCAGCTTAACGACGAGCTCCTACAATGAGCAGTTCTTC. Translated, it reads CASSLTTSSYNEQFF.